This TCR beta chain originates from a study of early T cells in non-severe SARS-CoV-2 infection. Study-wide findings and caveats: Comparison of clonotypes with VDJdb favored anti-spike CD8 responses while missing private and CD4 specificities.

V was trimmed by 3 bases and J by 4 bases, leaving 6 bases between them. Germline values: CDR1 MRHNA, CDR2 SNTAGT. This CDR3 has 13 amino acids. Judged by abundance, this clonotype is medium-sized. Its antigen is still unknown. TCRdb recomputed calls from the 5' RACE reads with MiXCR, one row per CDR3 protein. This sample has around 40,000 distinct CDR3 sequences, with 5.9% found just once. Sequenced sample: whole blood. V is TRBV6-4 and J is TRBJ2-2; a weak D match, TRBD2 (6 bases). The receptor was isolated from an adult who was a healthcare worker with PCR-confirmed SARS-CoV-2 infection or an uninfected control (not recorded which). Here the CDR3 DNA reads TGTGCCAGCAGTGAGACTAGCACCGGGGAGCTGTTTTTT. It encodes CASSETSTGELFF.